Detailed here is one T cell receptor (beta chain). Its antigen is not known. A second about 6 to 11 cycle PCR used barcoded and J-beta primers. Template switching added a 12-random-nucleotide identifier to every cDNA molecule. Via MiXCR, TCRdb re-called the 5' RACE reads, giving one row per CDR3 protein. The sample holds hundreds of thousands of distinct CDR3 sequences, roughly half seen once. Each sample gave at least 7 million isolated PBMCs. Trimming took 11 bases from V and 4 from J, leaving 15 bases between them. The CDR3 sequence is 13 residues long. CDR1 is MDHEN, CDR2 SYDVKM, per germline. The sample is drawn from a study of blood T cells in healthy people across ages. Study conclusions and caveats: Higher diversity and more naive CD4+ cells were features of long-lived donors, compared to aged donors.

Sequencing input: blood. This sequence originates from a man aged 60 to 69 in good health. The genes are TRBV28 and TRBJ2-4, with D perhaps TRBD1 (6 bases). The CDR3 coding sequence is TGTGCCGCGCATCCAGGGGTGAAAAACATTCAGTACTTC. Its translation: CAAHPGVKNIQYF.